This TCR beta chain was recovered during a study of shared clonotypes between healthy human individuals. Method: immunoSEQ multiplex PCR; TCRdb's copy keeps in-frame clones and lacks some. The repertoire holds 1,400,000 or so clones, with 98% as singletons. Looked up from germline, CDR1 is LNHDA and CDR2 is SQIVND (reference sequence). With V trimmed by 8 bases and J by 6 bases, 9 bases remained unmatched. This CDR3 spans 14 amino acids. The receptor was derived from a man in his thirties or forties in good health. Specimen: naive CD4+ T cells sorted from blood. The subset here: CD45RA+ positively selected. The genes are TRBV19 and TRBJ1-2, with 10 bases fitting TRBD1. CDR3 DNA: TGTGCCAGTGGCTTTCGGGGACAGGGGCATGGCTACACCTTC. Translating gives CASGFRGQGHGYTF.